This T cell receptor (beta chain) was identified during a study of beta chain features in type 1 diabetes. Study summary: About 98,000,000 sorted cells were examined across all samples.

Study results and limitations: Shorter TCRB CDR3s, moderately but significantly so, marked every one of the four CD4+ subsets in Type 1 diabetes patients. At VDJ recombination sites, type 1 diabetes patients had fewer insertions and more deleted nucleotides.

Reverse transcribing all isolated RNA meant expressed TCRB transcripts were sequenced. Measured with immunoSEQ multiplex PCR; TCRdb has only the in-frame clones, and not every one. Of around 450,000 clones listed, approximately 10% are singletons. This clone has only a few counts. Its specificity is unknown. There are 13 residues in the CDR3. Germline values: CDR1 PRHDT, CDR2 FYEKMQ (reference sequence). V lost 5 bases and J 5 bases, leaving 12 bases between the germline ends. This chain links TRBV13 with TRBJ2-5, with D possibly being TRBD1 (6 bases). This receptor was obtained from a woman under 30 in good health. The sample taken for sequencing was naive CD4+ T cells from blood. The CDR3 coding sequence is TGTGCCAGCAGCACAGGGCCTAGGGAGACCCAGTACTTC. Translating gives CASSTGPRETQYF.